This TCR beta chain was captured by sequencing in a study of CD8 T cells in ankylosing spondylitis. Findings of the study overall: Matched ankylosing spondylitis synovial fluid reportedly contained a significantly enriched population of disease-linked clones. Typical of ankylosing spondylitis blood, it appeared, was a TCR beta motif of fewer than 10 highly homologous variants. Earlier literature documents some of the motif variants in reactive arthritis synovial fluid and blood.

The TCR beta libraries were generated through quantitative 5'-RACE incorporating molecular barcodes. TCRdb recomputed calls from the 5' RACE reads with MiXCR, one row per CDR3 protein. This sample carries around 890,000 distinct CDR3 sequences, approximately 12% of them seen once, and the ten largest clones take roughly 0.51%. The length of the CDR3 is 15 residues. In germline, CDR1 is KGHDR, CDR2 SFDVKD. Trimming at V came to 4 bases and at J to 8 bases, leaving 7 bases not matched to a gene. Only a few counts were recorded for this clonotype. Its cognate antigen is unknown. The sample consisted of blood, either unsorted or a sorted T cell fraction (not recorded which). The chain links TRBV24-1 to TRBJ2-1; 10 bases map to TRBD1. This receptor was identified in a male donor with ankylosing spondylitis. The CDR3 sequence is CATSDSRTGGDEQFF. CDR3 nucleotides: TGTGCCACCAGTGACTCCCGGACAGGGGGAGATGAGCAGTTCTTC.